This T cell receptor beta chain was sequenced for a study of shared clonotypes between healthy human individuals. Naive-designated CD8 cells lacked CD45RO, were positively enriched for CCR7, and omitted terminally differentiated effector memory CD45RA+ cells. Notes on this clone: Its specificity is unknown.

Unmatched junction bases numbered 5, after V lost 8 bases and J lost 0 bases. The V gene's germline CDR1 is SNHLY and CDR2 FYNNEI. This CDR3 is built from 14 residues. Study conclusions and caveats: A handful of donors held about 5% of naive CD4 clonotypes in common.

Data came from immunoSEQ multiplex PCR; TCRdb stores just in-frame clones and leaves some out. The sample contains about 680,000 clones, around 92% of which appear only once. The TCR comes from a man aged 25 to 45 in good health. Sequenced material: naive CD8+ T cells sorted from blood. The rearrangement links TRBV2 to TRBJ2-7, with 9 bases matching TRBD1. CDR3 nucleotide sequence: TGTGCCAGCTTCTACAGGGGGCCCTCCTACGAGCAGTACTTC. Its protein product is CASFYRGPSYEQYF.